This T cell receptor beta chain was captured by sequencing in a study of blood T cell repertoires in COVID-19. Study overall: There were acute and convalescent COVID-19 samples, and they came from the United States, Italy and Spain.

Trimming shortened V by 2 bases and J by 6 bases, and 10 bases separated the two germline ends. The germline gives CDR1 LGHDT, CDR2 YNNKEL (reference sequence). CDR3 size: 13 residues. This table comes from immunoSEQ multiplex PCR, and its TCRdb copy is limited to in-frame clones, with some not included. The table lists 280,000 or so clones, 80% to 90% of them singletons. There are a few counts of this clone. Participant ages covered about 18 to 100 years across about two dozen US areas. Assignment of participants to cohorts was predicated upon participant-reported clinical history. Recovered status in Cohort 3 required two negative PCRs, clearance, or symptom resolution.

The sequence came from a man aged 30 to 39 who had recovered from COVID-19. The sequenced sample consisted of PBMCs or T cells enriched from blood (not recorded which). The V and J genes are TRBV3-1 (or the pseudogene TRBV3-2) and TRBJ1-1; D perhaps matches TRBD1 (5 bases). CDR3 DNA: TGTGCCAGCAGCCAACTCAGGGATGCTGAAGCTTTCTTT. Its translation: CASSQLRDAEAFF.